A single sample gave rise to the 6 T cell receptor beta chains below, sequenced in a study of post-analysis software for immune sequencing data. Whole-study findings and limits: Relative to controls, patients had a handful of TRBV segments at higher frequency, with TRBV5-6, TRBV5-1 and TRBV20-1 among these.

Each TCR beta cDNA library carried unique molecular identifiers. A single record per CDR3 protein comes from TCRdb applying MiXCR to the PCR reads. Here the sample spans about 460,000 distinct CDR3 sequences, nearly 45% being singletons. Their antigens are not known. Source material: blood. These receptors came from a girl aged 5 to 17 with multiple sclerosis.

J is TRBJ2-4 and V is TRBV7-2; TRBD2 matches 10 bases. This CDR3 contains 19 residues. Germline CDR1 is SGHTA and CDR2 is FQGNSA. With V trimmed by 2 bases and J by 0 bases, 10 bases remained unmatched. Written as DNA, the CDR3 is TGTGCCAGCAGCTTATCGCCTAGCGGGAGAGGTCGAGCCAAAAACATTCAGTACTTC. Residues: CASSLSPSGRGRAKNIQYF. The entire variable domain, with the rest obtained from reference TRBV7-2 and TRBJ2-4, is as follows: GAGVSQSPSNKVTEKGKDVELRCDPISGHTALYWYRQSLGQGLEFLIYFQGNSAPDKSGLPSDRFSAERTGGSVSTLTIQRTQQEDSAVYLCASSLSPSGRGRAKNIQYFGAGTRLSVL.

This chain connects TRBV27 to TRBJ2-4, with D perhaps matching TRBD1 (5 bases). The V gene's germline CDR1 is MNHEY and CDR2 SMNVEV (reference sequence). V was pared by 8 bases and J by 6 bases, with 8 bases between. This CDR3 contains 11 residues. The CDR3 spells CASFRGNIQYF. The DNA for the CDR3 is TGTGCCAGCTTTAGGGGAAACATTCAGTACTTC.

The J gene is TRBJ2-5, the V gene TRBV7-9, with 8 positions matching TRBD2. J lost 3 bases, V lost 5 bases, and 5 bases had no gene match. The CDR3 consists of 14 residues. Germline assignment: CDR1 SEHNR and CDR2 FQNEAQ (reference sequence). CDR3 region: CASSASGREETQYF. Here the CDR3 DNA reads TGTGCCAGCAGCGCGAGCGGGAGAGAAGAGACCCAGTACTTC.

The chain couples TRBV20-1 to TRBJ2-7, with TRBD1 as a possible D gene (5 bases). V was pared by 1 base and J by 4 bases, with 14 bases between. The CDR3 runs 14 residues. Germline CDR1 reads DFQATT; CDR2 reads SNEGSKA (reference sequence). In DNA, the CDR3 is TGCAGTGCTAGAGGGACAATAATAATTTACGAGCAGTACTTC. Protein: CSARGTIIIYEQYF.

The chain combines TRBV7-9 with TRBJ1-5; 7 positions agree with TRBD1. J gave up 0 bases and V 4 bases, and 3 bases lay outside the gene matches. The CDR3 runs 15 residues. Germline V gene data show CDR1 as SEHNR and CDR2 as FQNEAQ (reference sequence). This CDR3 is CASSSTGNSNQPQHF. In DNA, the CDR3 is TGTGCCAGCAGCTCGACAGGGAATAGCAATCAGCCCCAGCATTTT.

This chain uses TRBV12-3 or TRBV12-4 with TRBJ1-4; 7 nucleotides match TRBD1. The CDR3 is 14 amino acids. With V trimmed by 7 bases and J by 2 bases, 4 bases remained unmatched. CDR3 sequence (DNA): TGTGCCAGCACCCTGACAGGGACTAATGAAAAACTGTTTTTT. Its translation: CASTLTGTNEKLFF.